This T cell receptor (beta chain) was profiled in a study of shared clonotypes between healthy human individuals. The germline V gene encodes CDR1 MNHEY and CDR2 SMNVEV (reference sequence). This CDR3 spans 16 amino acids. Trimming cost V 5 bases and J 2 bases, with 17 bases left between them. Study-wide results and caveats: A handful of donors shared 4.5% to 6.5% of their naive CD4 clonotypes. Represented diversity, genetic and exposure-history alike, was limited by few donors.

Details on this clone: The antigen is not known.

Some clones are missing from TCRdb's copy, which holds only in-frame ones; the method was immunoSEQ multiplex PCR. The profile covers roughly 2,500,000 clones, with 80% to 95% appearing a single time and about 0.39% taken by the ten largest. Sequenced sample: naive CD4+ T cells from PBMCs. Subset in this sample: CD45RA+ positively selected. This chain joins TRBV27 and TRBJ2-3; D tentatively reads TRBD1 or TRBD2 (5 bases each). This TCR derives from a young man in good health. Some clones in this sample may be carry-over from other donors' samples. The CDR3 DNA reads TGTGCCAGCAGTCCCGTGGGGCGGGTCCCCACAGATACGCAGTATTTT. Translation: CASSPVGRVPTDTQYF.